This T cell receptor (beta chain) appears in the sequencing data of a study of blood T cells in healthy people across ages. A second roughly 6 to 12 cycle PCR used barcoded and J-beta primers. TCRdb used MiXCR to reprocess the 5' RACE reads, holding one entry per CDR3 protein. The table includes 500,000 to 650,000 distinct CDR3 sequences, roughly a quarter detected once. V lost 0 bases, J lost 6 bases, and 9 bases lay in between. Germline loops: CDR1 SGHAT, CDR2 FQNNGV. CDR3 size: 13 residues. This same sample was also taken into another study, of T cells of mothers and their children. That report notes: Donation came from three healthy Caucasian mothers together with their six children. Every mother supplied over 8 million TCR beta CDR3 reads and every child a few million.

Sequencing was performed on blood. The clonotype was recovered from a boy between 2 and 15 years old in good health. The rearrangement links TRBV11-2 to TRBJ2-7; D remains ambiguous. The CDR3 sequence: CASSLDKSVEQYF. CDR3 sequence (DNA): TGTGCCAGCAGCTTAGATAAGTCGGTCGAGCAGTACTTC.